One sample yielded the 29 T cell receptor beta chains listed below, sequenced in a study of blood T cell repertoires in COVID-19. Generated by immunoSEQ multiplex PCR, the TCRdb table keeps only in-frame clones and is missing some. Of 160,000 or so clones listed, just under 80% are singletons. Sample: peripheral blood. The receptors derive from a woman aged 80 or over with acute or convalescent COVID-19.

The chain couples TRBV19 to TRBJ2-7, with 9 bases fitting TRBD2. Germline lookup yields CDR1 LNHDA and CDR2 SQIVND (reference sequence). The length of the CDR3 is 17 residues. Trimming cost V 3 bases and J 1 base; bases outside gene matches: 10. The CDR3 DNA follows: TGTGCCAGTAGTATCTTCTCCAGCGGGGGGATTTCCTACGAGCAGTACTTC. Translating it yields CASSIFSSGGISYEQYF.

V is TRBV9 and J is TRBJ1-1; TRBD1 is a possible D gene (5 bases). This CDR3 region has 14 residues. Germline V gene sequence: CDR1 SGDLS, CDR2 YYNGEE. Trimming removed 1 base from V and 1 base from J, with 8 bases in between. The CDR3 region is CASSVRGSNTEAFF. The CDR3 DNA reads TGTGCCAGCAGCGTACGGGGGTCGAACACTGAAGCTTTCTTT.

There are a few counts of this clone. This chain joins TRBV5-6 and TRBJ2-3; TRBD2 aligns across 13 bases. Germline V CDR1 and CDR2: SGHDT, YYEEEE. The CDR3 has 16 amino acids. The J segment lost 5 bases and the V segment lost 4 bases, leaving 7 bases of the junction unmatched. CDR3 in amino acids: CASSRTSGGAEDTQYF. The CDR3 DNA reads TGTGCCAGCAGCCGCACTAGCGGGGGGGCGGAAGATACGCAGTATTTT.

The chain recombines TRBV7-2 with TRBJ2-5; D possibly corresponds to TRBD1 (6 bases). The CDR3 is 14 residues long. The germline V and J ends were trimmed by 3 bases and 7 bases, with 15 bases remaining between them. Germline assignment: CDR1 SGHTA and CDR2 FQGNSA. The CDR3 protein is CASSFPGMTGTQYF. In DNA form, the CDR3 reads TGTGCCAGCAGCTTCCCGGGTATGACAGGGACCCAGTACTTC.

This chain uses TRBV10-2 with TRBJ1-3, with D unresolved. CDR1 is WSHSY and CDR2 is SAAADI in the germline V gene. The CDR3 has 14 amino acids. V was pared by 2 bases and J by 1 base, with 6 bases between. The DNA for the CDR3 is TGCGCCAGCAGTGAGCCGGGTTCTGGAAACACCATATATTTT. It translates to CASSEPGSGNTIYF.

This sequence joins TRBV4-1 and TRBJ1-1, with unresolved D. The CDR3 contains 12 residues. V lost 3 bases and J lost 1, with 3 bases in between. Per germline, CDR1 MGHRA and CDR2 YSYEKL. CDR3 region: CASSHGNTEAFF. In nucleotides, the CDR3 is TGCGCCAGCAGCCACGGGAACACTGAAGCTTTCTTT.

This clone was seen a handful of times. The chain carries TRBV10-3 and TRBJ1-6; D is ambiguous. Germline V gene sequence: CDR1 ENHRY, CDR2 SYGVKD. CDR3 size: 13 residues. V was pared by 0 bases and J by 13 bases, with 10 bases between. The CDR3 DNA reads TGTGCCATCAGTGAGTCGACTGACTTGCCCCTCCACTTT. It encodes CAISESTDLPLHF.

The chain uses TRBV4-2 and TRBJ1-4; 9 bases are a match to TRBD1. This CDR3 spans 18 amino acids. J gave up 3 bases and V 0 bases, and 8 bases lay outside the gene matches. Looked up from germline, CDR1 is LGHNA and CDR2 is YNFKEQ. DNA for the CDR3: TGTGCCAGCAGCCAAGACCGCGACAGGGGGTTTTCTAATGAAAAACTGTTTTTT. This codes for CASSQDRDRGFSNEKLFF.

The rearrangement uses TRBV2 and TRBJ2-7; 10 nucleotides line up with TRBD2. Germline values: CDR1 SNHLY, CDR2 FYNNEI. The CDR3 consists of 12 residues. The V segment lost 6 bases and the J segment 6 bases; nucleotides outside the gene matches: 2. CDR3 bases: TGTGCCAGCAGCCTAGCGGGAGTCGAGCAGTACTTC. Its protein product is CASSLAGVEQYF.

The gene calls are TRBV18 and TRBJ2-3; tentative D call: TRBD2 (6 bases). The CDR3 has 14 residues. V was clipped by 3 bases and J by 2 bases, with 9 bases between them. Germline V gene lookup returns CDR1 KGHSH and CDR2 LQKENI. The CDR3 coding sequence is TGTGCCAGCTCACCGGGACTCTCCACAGATACGCAGTATTTT. This gives the protein CASSPGLSTDTQYF.

The CDR3 bases are TGCAGCGTTGCGGGTTACGCCCATACTGAAGCTTTCTTT. Encoded protein: CSVAGYAHTEAFF. The rearrangement joins TRBV29-1 to TRBJ1-1, with D unresolved. CDR1 SQVTM and CDR2 ANQGSEA come from the germline V gene. V was shortened by 4 bases and J by 5 bases, with 14 bases between the two germline ends. The CDR3 has 13 amino acids.

This clone has more than one count but fewer than ten. The V call is TRBV5-1, the J call TRBJ1-4; 7 bases are a match to TRBD1. The ends lost 4 bases at V and 3 bases at J; junction bases unmatched: 3. The CDR3 runs to 14 residues. CDR1 is SGHRS and CDR2 is YFSETQ in the germline V gene. The chain's CDR3 is CASSQGGSNEKLFF. In DNA, the CDR3 is TGCGCCAGCAGCCAGGGGGGCTCTAATGAAAAACTGTTTTTT. Drawing the rest from reference TRBV5-1 and TRBJ1-4, the complete variable domain is KAGVTQTPRYLIKTRGQQVTLSCSPISGHRSVSWYQQTPGQGLQFLFEYFSETQRNKGNFPGRFSGRQFSNSRSEMNVSTLELGDSALYLCASSQGGSNEKLFFGSGTQLSVL.

The chain links TRBV6-6 to TRBJ2-7, with D perhaps TRBD1 (5 bases). Germline-derived CDR1 and CDR2 are MNHNY and SVGAGI (reference sequence). This CDR3 has 12 amino acids. V lost 6 bases to trimming and J lost 6 bases, with 12 bases between them. The CDR3 DNA is TGTGCCAGCAGCAACAGGAAGGTCGAGCAGTACTTC. Its translation: CASSNRKVEQYF.

V and J are TRBV2 and TRBJ2-7, with TRBD1 matching over 8 bases. V shed 8 bases and J 7 bases; nucleotides not matched to a gene: 10. Germline V CDR1 and CDR2: SNHLY, FYNNEI. This CDR3 comprises 13 residues. CDR3 amino acids: CASGSGGGKEQYF. CDR3 coding DNA: TGTGCCAGCGGGTCAGGGGGCGGGAAAGAGCAGTACTTC.

The genes are TRBV18 and TRBJ1-1; perhaps TRBD1 as D (5 bases). Trimming took off 0 bases at V and 4 bases at J, with 12 bases between the two ends. Germline values: CDR1 KGHSH, CDR2 LQKENI. The CDR3 sequence is 15 residues long. The CDR3 region has the DNA TGTGCCAGCTCACCACCGGGGCAGGGAGGCACTGAAGCTTTCTTT. This encodes CASSPPGQGGTEAFF. Complete variable domain (other parts from reference TRBV18 and TRBJ1-1): NAGVMQNPRHLVRRRGQEARLRCSPMKGHSHVYWYRQLPEEGLKFMVYLQKENIIDESGMPKERFSAEFPKEGPSILRIQQVVRGDSAAYFCASSPPGQGGTEAFFGQGTRLTVV.

This clone was counted between two and nine times. CDR3 loop: CAWTGYNTGELFF. Written as DNA, the CDR3 is TGTGCCTGGACAGGGTACAACACCGGGGAGCTGTTTTTT. This chain uses TRBV30 with TRBJ2-2; D possibly corresponds to TRBD1 (5 bases). Germline CDR1 GTSNPN, CDR2 SVGIG (reference sequence). V was pared by 4 bases and J by 2 bases, with 8 bases between. The CDR3 covers 13 residues.

The gene calls are TRBV6-5 and TRBJ2-2, with D perhaps TRBD2 (7 bases). Trimming took 8 bases from V and 5 from J, leaving 15 bases between them. This CDR3 spans 14 amino acids. Germline V CDR1 and CDR2: MNHEY, SVGAGI. The CDR3 reads CASWRGTSTGELFF. CDR3 bases: TGTGCCAGCTGGCGGGGGACAAGTACCGGGGAGCTGTTTTTT.

The chain employs TRBV11-2 and TRBJ2-7; tentatively, D is TRBD1 (6 bases). Trimming left V 1 base short and J 2 bases short, with 15 bases between. Germline V gene sequence: CDR1 SGHAT, CDR2 FQNNGV. The CDR3 has 16 amino acids. The CDR3 DNA reads TGTGCCAGCAGCTTAGGCCGGTCGGCAGGGGCCTACGAGCAGTACTTC. Residues: CASSLGRSAGAYEQYF.

The V gene is TRBV15, the J gene TRBJ1-1; the D gene is possibly TRBD1 (6 bases). Trimming removed 4 bases from V and 5 bases from J, with 20 bases in between. This CDR3 region has 16 residues. Germline CDR1 and CDR2: LNHNV and YYDKDF (reference sequence). CDR3 coding DNA: TGTGCCACCAGCACTTCCCTGGGCAGGGGTGGTACTGAAGCTTTCTTT. Translation: CATSTSLGRGGTEAFF. The full variable domain, rest sourced from reference TRBV15 and TRBJ1-1, is DAMVIQNPRYQVTQFGKPVTLSCSQTLNHNVMYWYQQKSSQAPKLLFHYYDKDFNNEADTPDNFQSRRPNTSFCFLDIRSPGLGDTAMYLCATSTSLGRGGTEAFFGQGTRLTVV.

The chain has TRBV2 and TRBJ1-3; no firm D call. CDR3 length: 15 amino acids. Looked up from germline, CDR1 is SNHLY and CDR2 is FYNNEI. Trimming cost V 4 bases and J 2 bases, with 12 bases left between them. In nucleotides, the CDR3 is TGTGCCAGCAGTGCCCGGAGGAGCCCTGGAAACACCATATATTTT. Protein product: CASSARRSPGNTIYF.

The chain couples TRBV7-9 to TRBJ1-2; D not certain. Between the trimmed V and J ends, which lost 8 bases and 6 bases, there was a span of 13 bases. The V gene's germline CDR1 is SEHNR and CDR2 FQNEAQ (reference sequence). The CDR3 runs to 12 residues. The CDR3 reads CASFPAVNGYTF. The CDR3 DNA reads as TGTGCCAGCTTTCCAGCGGTAAATGGCTACACCTTC.

The genes are TRBV4-1 and TRBJ2-5; TRBD2 matches 13 bases. The V gene end was trimmed by 4 bases and the J gene end by 7 bases; junction bases not matched to a gene: 6. CDR1 and CDR2 from the germline V gene are MGHRA and YSYEKL. The CDR3 length is 15 residues. CDR3 amino acids: CASSLGTSGIGTQYF. The CDR3 DNA reads TGCGCCAGCAGCCTCGGGACTAGCGGGATTGGGACCCAGTACTTC.

This chain uses TRBV19 with TRBJ1-5; a possible D gene is TRBD1 (6 bases). The CDR3 spans 13 residues. Germline-derived CDR1 and CDR2 are LNHDA and SQIVND (reference sequence). V lost 4 bases and J 8 bases, leaving 12 bases between the germline ends. CDR3 nucleotide sequence: TGTGCCAGTAGTAGGGACACCGTAAAGCCCCAGCATTTT. It is translated as CASSRDTVKPQHF. The full variable domain, with the rest looked up from reference TRBV19 and TRBJ1-5, is DGGITQSPKYLFRKEGQNVTLSCEQNLNHDAMYWYRQDPGQGLRLIYYSQIVNDFQKGDIAEGYSVSREKKESFPLTVTSAQKNPTAFYLCASSRDTVKPQHFGDGTRLSIL.

CDR3: CASSPSGGRGYQPQHF. The CDR3 bases are TGTGCCAGCAGCCCCAGTGGTGGAAGGGGCTATCAGCCCCAGCATTTT. The V call is TRBV3-1 (or the pseudogene TRBV3-2), the J call TRBJ1-5, with a tentative D call TRBD1 (5 bases). V lost 4 bases and J 5 bases, leaving 18 bases between the germline ends. This CDR3 spans 16 amino acids. Germline CDR1 reads LGHDT; CDR2 reads YNNKEL (reference sequence).

V usage is TRBV19 and J usage is TRBJ2-1, with D unclear. Trimming took off 4 bases at V and 0 bases at J, with 10 bases between the two ends. Germline V CDR1 and CDR2: LNHDA, SQIVND (reference sequence). The CDR3 is made up of 15 amino acids. The CDR3 DNA is TGTGCCAGTAGTAACTCACCGAGCTCCTACAATGAGCAGTTCTTC. Its translation: CASSNSPSSYNEQFF.

V is TRBV5-4 and J is TRBJ1-1; weak D call: TRBD1 (5 bases). The CDR3 is 14 amino acids. Looked up from germline, CDR1 is SGHNT and CDR2 is YYREEE (reference sequence). The germline V and J ends were trimmed by 2 bases and 7 bases, with 15 bases remaining between them. CDR3 loop: CASSLGASSREAFF. The CDR3 bases are TGTGCCAGCAGCTTAGGGGCATCTTCCCGTGAAGCTTTCTTT.

V gene TRBV5-6 combines with J gene TRBJ1-4, with TRBD1 matching over 11 bases. Germline assignment: CDR1 SGHDT and CDR2 YYEEEE. CDR3 size: 15 residues. J gave up 7 bases and V 1 base, and 3 bases lay outside the gene matches. The CDR3 DNA reads TGTGCCAGCAGCTTGCTCGGGACAGGGGGTGAAAAACTGTTTTTT. This encodes CASSLLGTGGEKLFF.

V usage is TRBV11-2 and J usage is TRBJ2-3, with 10 bases matching TRBD2. Per the germline V gene, CDR1 is SGHAT and CDR2 is FQNNGV. The CDR3 spans 16 residues. With 5 bases clipped from V and 4 bases from J, the junction kept 9 bases outside the gene matches. The CDR3 nucleotides are TGTGCCAGCAGCGAGAGCGGGGGGGCCAGGTCAGATACGCAGTATTTT. It translates to CASSESGGARSDTQYF.

This chain links TRBV5-1 with TRBJ2-1; the D gene is possibly TRBD2 (6 bases). Germline V CDR1 and CDR2: SGHRS, YFSETQ. V lost 4 bases and J 7 bases, leaving 18 bases between the germline ends. CDR3 length equals 15 residues. In DNA, the CDR3 is TGCGCCAGCAGCCAGGGACTGTCACCTGGGAATGAGCAGTTCTTC. Its translation is CASSQGLSPGNEQFF.